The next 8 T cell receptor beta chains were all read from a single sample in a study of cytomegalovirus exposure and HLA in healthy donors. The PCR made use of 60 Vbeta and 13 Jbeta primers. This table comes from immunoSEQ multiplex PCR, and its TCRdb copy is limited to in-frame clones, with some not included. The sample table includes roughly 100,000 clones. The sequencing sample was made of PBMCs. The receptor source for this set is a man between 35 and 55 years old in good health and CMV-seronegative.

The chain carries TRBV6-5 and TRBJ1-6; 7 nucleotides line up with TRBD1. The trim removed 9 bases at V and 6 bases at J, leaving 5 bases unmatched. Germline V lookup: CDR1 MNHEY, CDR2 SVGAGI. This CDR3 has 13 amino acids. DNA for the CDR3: TGTGCCAGTCTTAGACAGGGTAATTCACCCCTCCACTTT. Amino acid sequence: CASLRQGNSPLHF.

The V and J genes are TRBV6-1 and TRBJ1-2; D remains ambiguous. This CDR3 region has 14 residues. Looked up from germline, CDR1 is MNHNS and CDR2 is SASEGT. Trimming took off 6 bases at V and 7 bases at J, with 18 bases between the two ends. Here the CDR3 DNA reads TGTGCCAGCAGCGCGGGCAGCCTCTCTCGTGGCTACACCTTC. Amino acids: CASSAGSLSRGYTF.

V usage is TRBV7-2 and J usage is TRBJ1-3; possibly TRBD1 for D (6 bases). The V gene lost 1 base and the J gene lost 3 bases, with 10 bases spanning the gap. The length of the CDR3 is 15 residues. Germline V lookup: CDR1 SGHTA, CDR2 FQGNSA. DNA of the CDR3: TGTGCCAGCAGCTTAGATGCAGGGGTTGGAAACACCATATATTTT. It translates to CASSLDAGVGNTIYF.

CDR3 DNA sequence: TGTGCCAGCAGCGTCCATCCCTCCCAGGTCGGGGTCAACGAGCAGTACTTC. Translating gives CASSVHPSQVGVNEQYF. This chain uses TRBV9 with TRBJ2-7, with a possible D match to TRBD2 (5 bases). V was clipped by 2 bases and J by 5 bases, with 23 bases between them. Germline V gene sequence: CDR1 SGDLS, CDR2 YYNGEE. The CDR3 is made up of 17 amino acids. Full variable domain (outside the CDR3, taken from reference TRBV9 and TRBJ2-7): DSGVTQTPKHLITATGQRVTLRCSPRSGDLSVYWYQQSLDQGLQFLIQYYNGEERAKGNILERFSAQQFPDLHSELNLSSLELGDSALYFCASSVHPSQVGVNEQYFGPGTRLTVT.

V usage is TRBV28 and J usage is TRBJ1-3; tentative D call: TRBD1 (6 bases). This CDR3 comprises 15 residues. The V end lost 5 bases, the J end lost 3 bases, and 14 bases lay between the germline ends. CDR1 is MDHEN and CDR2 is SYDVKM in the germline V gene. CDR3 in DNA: TGTGCCAGCAGTCCGGTGCAGGGGATTGGAAACACCATATATTTT. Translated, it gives CASSPVQGIGNTIYF.

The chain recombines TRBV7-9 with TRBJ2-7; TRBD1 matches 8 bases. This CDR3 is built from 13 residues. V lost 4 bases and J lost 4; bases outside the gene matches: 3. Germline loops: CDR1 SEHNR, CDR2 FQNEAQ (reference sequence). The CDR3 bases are TGTGCCAGCAGCTCGCGGACAGGGTACGAGCAGTACTTC. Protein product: CASSSRTGYEQYF.

The CDR3 nucleotides read TGCGCCAGCAGTGAGTACCGGGGAAGTAACACTGAAGCTTTCTTT. Protein sequence: CASSEYRGSNTEAFF. This chain uses TRBV10-1 with TRBJ1-1; D is ambiguous. This CDR3 is 15 amino acids long. The V gene's germline CDR1 is WNHNN and CDR2 SYGVQD (reference sequence). The V and J ends lost 1 base and 2 bases respectively, with 11 bases between them.

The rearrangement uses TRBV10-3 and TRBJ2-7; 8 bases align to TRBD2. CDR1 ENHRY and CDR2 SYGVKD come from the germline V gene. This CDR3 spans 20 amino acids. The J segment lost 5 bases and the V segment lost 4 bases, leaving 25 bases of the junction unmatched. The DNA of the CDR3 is TGTGCCATCAGTGGTGCAAGAGCGGGAGCTACGGACAGAACAACCCACGAGCAGTACTTC. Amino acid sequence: CAISGARAGATDRTTHEQYF.